These T cell receptor beta chains were read from a single sample in a study of T cell changes during pregnancy in multiple sclerosis. Sequenced by immunoSEQ multiplex PCR; TCRdb stores in-frame clones only, minus some. The sample lists 35,000 to 45,000 clones; roughly 90% were seen once. The specimen was CD4+ T cells from peripheral blood mononuclear cells, collected before pregnancy. The source is a female donor with multiple sclerosis, enrolled in a pregnancy study. Each CDR3 is given with its conserved first and last residue. D genes are given only for firm matches. Clone sizes are given selectively: once, few, many, or a class where the clone is expanded.

v_gene	d_gene	abundance	j_gene	CDR3nt	CDR3aa
TRBV30	.	once	TRBJ2-5	TGTGCCTGGACGATACAGGTCCAAGAGACCCAGTACTTC	CAWTIQVQETQYF
TRBV15	.	.	TRBJ2-3	TGTGCCACCAGCGTCGGCAGGGTAGCAGATACGCAGTATTTT	CATSVGRVADTQYF
TRBV19	.	.	TRBJ1-1	TGTGCCAGTTCTCAAGGGGGTCGGGACACTGAAGCTTTCTTT	CASSQGGRDTEAFF
TRBV10-3	TRBD1	.	TRBJ1-1	TGTGCCATCAGGGAAACTGGACAGGGTTTGAACACTGAAGCTTTCTTT	CAIRETGQGLNTEAFF
TRBV19	.	few	TRBJ1-5	TGTGCCAGTAGGCAAAGGGGAGGGCCGCAGCCCCAGCATTTT	CASRQRGGPQPQHF
TRBV5-1	TRBD1	.	TRBJ2-7	TGCGCCAGCAGCCACGGGACAGGAGTCTCCTACGAGCAGTACTTC	CASSHGTGVSYEQYF
TRBV7-2	TRBD1	.	TRBJ2-3	TGTGCCAGCAGGGGGACAGAGCACCCAGATACGCAGTATTTT	CASRGTEHPDTQYF
TRBV7-2	.	.	TRBJ2-2	TGTGCCAGCAGCTTAGTCCCAGTTCGAATGAACACCGGGGAGCTGTTTTTT	CASSLVPVRMNTGELFF
TRBV11-2	TRBD2	.	TRBJ2-3	TGTGCCAGCAGCTTAGATCGCTCAGGACTAGAGACGATGAGGTGG	CASSLDRSGLETMRW
TRBV7-3	TRBD2	.	TRBJ2-2	TGTGCCAGCAGCCCTATGGGGGGGACCTCGTCCGGGGAGCTGTTTTTT	CASSPMGGTSSGELFF
TRBV6-5	.	.	TRBJ2-1	TGTGCCAGTACCCCGCCGGGGTTGGGATACAATGAGCAGTTCTTC	CASTPPGLGYNEQFF
TRBV18	TRBD1	.	TRBJ1-5	TGTGCCAGCTCAGAACTACAGGGGGCGGGTCAGCCCCAGCATTTT	CASSELQGAGQPQHF
TRBV4-3	.	.	TRBJ1-6	TGCGCCAGCAGCCAAAATACACGGGTCGTTAATTCACCCCTCCACTTT	CASSQNTRVVNSPLHF
TRBV2	.	.	TRBJ2-7	TGTGCCAGCATTGTTGGCAGGGCCTCCTACGAGCAGTACTTC	CASIVGRASYEQYF
TRBV11-2	.	.	TRBJ1-1	TGTGCCAGCAGCATCTGGCAGGGAATGACTGAAGCTTTCTTT	CASSIWQGMTEAFF
TRBV7-2	TRBD2	.	TRBJ2-7	TGTGCCAGCAGCGCCTATAGCGGGGGGGCCGCCTACGAGCAGTACTTC	CASSAYSGGAAYEQYF
TRBV14	.	.	TRBJ1-1	TGTGCCAGCAGCCAATCGGGCAGGGGTTACACTGAAGCTTTCTTT	CASSQSGRGYTEAFF
TRBV9	TRBD2	.	TRBJ2-1	TGTGCCAGCAGCGTGACTAGCGGGGCAAGGTACAATGAGCAGTTCTTC	CASSVTSGARYNEQFF
TRBV5-1	TRBD2	.	TRBJ2-1	TGCGCCAGCAGCTCGGCCCCCGGGACTAGCGGGGGGGATGAGCAGTTCTTC	CASSSAPGTSGGDEQFF
TRBV11-2	.	.	TRBJ2-1	TGTGCCAGCAGCCTTAAGCGGACAGCTAATAATGAGCAGTTCTTC	CASSLKRTANNEQFF
TRBV28	.	.	TRBJ2-1	TGTGCCAGCAGTACCTTTTTTAGGAGGGGACGGAATGAGCAGTTCTTC	CASSTFFRRGRNEQFF
TRBV5-5	TRBD2	once	TRBJ2-1	TGTGCCAGCAGCTTGGTAGCGGGGGGGCTGCTTGAGCAGTTCTTC	CASSLVAGGLLEQFF
TRBV28	.	.	TRBJ2-7	TGTGCCAGCAGTTTAATCGTCGGTCAGGGTTTGGGCGAGCAGTACTTC	CASSLIVGQGLGEQYF
TRBV5-1	.	.	TRBJ1-2	TGCGCCAGCAGCTTGAGAGTCGGCAGCCGAGGATATGGCTACACCTTC	CASSLRVGSRGYGYTF
TRBV2	TRBD1	.	TRBJ1-2	TGTGCCAGCAGGACGGGACAGGGGGGCGGCTACACCTTC	CASRTGQGGGYTF
TRBV7-9	TRBD1	.	TRBJ2-3	TGTGCCAGCAGCTTAGGAGTCAGGGGGCGAACAGATACGCAGTATTTT	CASSLGVRGRTDTQYF
TRBV4-3	.	.	TRBJ1-6	TGCGCCAGCAGCCAGAACAGGGATTCACCCCTCCACTTT	CASSQNRDSPLHF
TRBV30	TRBD1	.	TRBJ1-4	TGTGCCTCTACGAGCCGAAGGGGGCTGGATGAAAAACTGTTTTTT	CASTSRRGLDEKLFF
TRBV9	TRBD2	.	TRBJ2-3	TGTGCCAGCAGCGCCCGACTAGCGGGGCTGACAGATACGCAGTATTTT	CASSARLAGLTDTQYF
TRBV9	TRBD2	.	TRBJ2-7	TGTGCCAGCAGCGTAGAGGCGGGGGACTACGAGCAGTACTTC	CASSVEAGDYEQYF
TRBV4-3	TRBD2	.	TRBJ2-5	TGCGCCAGCAGCCAAGATCGGGCTAGCGGGGGGCTGTACCAAGAGACCCAGTACTTC	CASSQDRASGGLYQETQYF
TRBV6-6	.	.	TRBJ2-2	TGTGCCAGCAGTTATACAGGTTGGACCGGGGAGCTGTTTTTT	CASSYTGWTGELFF
TRBV18	.	.	TRBJ2-5	TGTGCCAGCTCACCCCGGGGACACCCCCAAGAGACCCAGTACTTC	CASSPRGHPQETQYF
TRBV5-5	TRBD1	.	TRBJ1-2	TGTGCCAGCAGCCGGGACAGGGTCTATGGCTACACCTTC	CASSRDRVYGYTF
TRBV30	TRBD2	.	TRBJ2-3	TGTGCCTGGAACCCGGGACTAGCGGGGTTGGATACGCAGTATTTT	CAWNPGLAGLDTQYF
TRBV5-1	.	.	TRBJ1-4	TGCGCCAGCAGCTTGTGGGCAGGGGATGGTGAAAAACTGTTTTTT	CASSLWAGDGEKLFF
TRBV6-1	.	.	TRBJ1-1	TGTGCCAGCATACGGGGGTACGGCACTGAAGCTTTCTTT	CASIRGYGTEAFF
TRBV7-2	.	.	TRBJ1-2	TGTGCCAGCAGCTTAGCACTAGGTCGGTCGGGGGGCTACACCTTC	CASSLALGRSGGYTF
TRBV29-1	.	.	TRBJ2-7	TGCAGCGTTGAAGTATCGGACAGCGGGGTTAAGTACTTC	CSVEVSDSGVKYF
TRBV7-8	.	.	TRBJ1-1	TGTGCCAGCAGCCCGTTGAGGGGGAGCACTGAAGCTTTCTTT	CASSPLRGSTEAFF
TRBV5-4	.	.	TRBJ1-6	TGTGCCAGCAGCTTGGGACAGCCAAATTCACCCCTCCACTTT	CASSLGQPNSPLHF
TRBV5-1	.	.	TRBJ1-6	TGCGCCAGCAGCTTGGGGGACAACCTAGACTATAATTCACCCCTCCACTTT	CASSLGDNLDYNSPLHF
TRBV5-1	.	.	TRBJ1-4	TGCGCCAGCGGGCTCGGAGGTGGAACTAATGAAAAACTGTTTTTT	CASGLGGGTNEKLFF
TRBV5-1	.	.	TRBJ1-6	TGCGCCAGCAGCTTTAGTCCCCGGCGGGCACCCCTCCACTTT	CASSFSPRRAPLHF
TRBV7-8	.	.	TRBJ1-2	TGTGCCAGCAGCTTAGGTACAGGCGGAACCACCTATGGCTACACCTTC	CASSLGTGGTTYGYTF
TRBV5-1	TRBD2	.	TRBJ2-1	TGCGCCAGCAGCTTGGTCCCAGCGGGGGGTTACAATGAGCAGTTCTTC	CASSLVPAGGYNEQFF
TRBV30	.	.	TRBJ1-2	TGTGCCTGGAGTGTAGGGGGTTCGCTTCGGGCACCATCCACCTTC	CAWSVGGSLRAPSTF
TRBV9	.	.	TRBJ1-2	TGTGCCAGCAGCGTGGTTCCCCAAGCGTACGGCTACACCTTC	CASSVVPQAYGYTF
TRBV7-6	.	.	TRBJ1-2	TGTGCCAGCAGCCATCCGGGTGGTGGCTACACCTTC	CASSHPGGGYTF
TRBV5-1	.	.	TRBJ2-4	TGCGCCAGCAGCCCGCTCACATTGGAGGGCAAAAACATTCAGTACTTC	CASSPLTLEGKNIQYF
TRBV30	TRBD2	.	TRBJ2-1	TGTGCCTGGAGTGTACAACTAGCGGTCTACAATGAGCAGTTCTTC	CAWSVQLAVYNEQFF
TRBV5-4	TRBD2	.	TRBJ2-5	TGTGCCAGCAGTCCGGGAGGATTAGGGTACCAAGAGACCCAGTACTTC	CASSPGGLGYQETQYF
TRBV4-1	.	few	TRBJ1-6	TGCGCCAGCGGGGCGGCGGGAGGGATTAATTCACCCCTCCACTTT	CASGAAGGINSPLHF
TRBV5-1	TRBD1	.	TRBJ2-3	TGCGCCAGCAGCCTCCGGGACAGCCACACAGATACGCAGTATTTT	CASSLRDSHTDTQYF
TRBV30	TRBD1	.	TRBJ1-1	TGTGCCTGGAGTATAAACAGGGGGACTGAAGCTTTCTTT	CAWSINRGTEAFF
TRBV5-1	TRBD1	.	TRBJ1-1	TGCGCCAGCAGCTTGCCGTGGGGTCAGGGGGTAAATGAAGCTTTCTTT	CASSLPWGQGVNEAFF
TRBV2	TRBD1	.	TRBJ2-7	TGTGCCAGCAGTGGGACAGGCTACGAGCAGTACTTC	CASSGTGYEQYF
TRBV18	TRBD2	.	TRBJ2-5	TGTGCCAGCTCTCCGTTAGGCGGGGGAGTACCATTTTTCGAGACCCAGTACTTC	CASSPLGGGVPFFETQYF
TRBV7-7	TRBD2	.	TRBJ2-5	TGTGCTAGCAGCCCCGGGGGGTCCCCAGAGACCCAGTACTTC	CASSPGGSPETQYF